The 25 T cell receptor beta chains below come from one sample, sequenced in a study of cytomegalovirus exposure and HLA in healthy donors. PCR amplification relied on 60 Vbeta primers (plus 13 Jbeta primers). Data came from immunoSEQ multiplex PCR; TCRdb stores just in-frame clones and leaves some out. The sample consists of 100,000 or so clones, approximately 65% of them appearing once. Sequenced sample: PBMCs. These receptors all stem from a man aged 30 to 39 in good health and CMV-seronegative.

The genes are TRBV7-3 and TRBJ1-1; D is possibly TRBD1 (6 bases). The CDR3 runs 13 residues. Germline-derived CDR1 and CDR2 are SGHTA and FQGTGA. V was pared by 4 bases and J by 5 bases, with 11 bases between. CDR3 coding DNA: TGTGCCAGCAGCTCCAGGGGAAAAACTGAAGCTTTCTTT. Its protein product is CASSSRGKTEAFF.

J is TRBJ2-3 and V is TRBV9; 8 nucleotides align to TRBD2. The CDR3 runs to 15 residues. The trim removed 1 base at V and 4 bases at J, leaving 5 bases unmatched. Germline CDR1 is SGDLS and CDR2 is YYNGEE. The CDR3 is CASSVLSGSADTQYF. The CDR3 nucleotides are TGTGCCAGCAGCGTATTAAGCGGGAGCGCAGATACGCAGTATTTT.

This chain's CDR3 is CASSLRPSSGRIEAFF. Here the CDR3 DNA reads TGCGCCAGCAGCTTGAGGCCTTCGTCGGGTCGGATTGAAGCTTTCTTT. The chain couples TRBV5-1 to TRBJ1-1; D remains unclear. V was pared by 1 base and J by 7 bases, with 20 bases between. CDR3 length equals 16 residues. In germline, CDR1 is SGHRS, CDR2 YFSETQ.

This sequence joins TRBV14 and TRBJ2-5; D gene uncertain. The CDR3 has 12 amino acids. Germline V gene sequence: CDR1 SGHDN, CDR2 FVKESK. V was pared by 3 bases and J by 1 base, with 3 bases between. CDR3 amino acids: CASSHVQETQYF. CDR3 coding DNA: TGTGCCAGCAGCCACGTCCAAGAGACCCAGTACTTC. The entire variable domain, with the rest obtained from reference TRBV14 and TRBJ2-5, is as follows: EAGVTQFPSHSVIEKGQTVTLRCDPISGHDNLYWYRRVMGKEIKFLLHFVKESKQDESGMPNNRFLAERTGGTYSTLKVQPAELEDSGVYFCASSHVQETQYFGPGTRLLVL.

The V and J genes are TRBV28 and TRBJ2-1; 10 bases map to TRBD2. Germline CDR1 is MDHEN and CDR2 is SYDVKM. CDR3 size: 15 residues. V lost 5 bases to trimming and J lost 4 bases; unmatched junction nucleotides: 5. CDR3 coding DNA: TGTGCCAGCAGTCCTAGCGGGAGTAGGTACAATGAGCAGTTCTTC. Amino acids: CASSPSGSRYNEQFF.

Turning to this clone: This CDR3 is missing its conserved last phenylalanine or tryptophan, likely due to a read error. This chain connects TRBV2 to TRBJ2-7, with D tentatively TRBD1 (5 bases). CDR1 and CDR2 (germline): SNHLY, FYNNEI. This CDR3 is 15 amino acids long. Trimming cost V 3 bases and J 0 bases, with 12 bases left between them. This CDR3 reads CASSDPQAASYEQYL. CDR3 coding DNA: TGTGCCAGCAGTGACCCACAGGCAGCCTCCTACGAGCAGTACCTC.

V and J are TRBV7-2 and TRBJ2-3, with 9 bases aligning to TRBD2. This CDR3 spans 16 amino acids. The trim removed 1 base at V and 5 bases at J, leaving 7 bases unmatched. Germline lookup yields CDR1 SGHTA and CDR2 FQGNSA. Here the CDR3 DNA reads TGTGCCAGCAGCTTAGGAGCGGGAGGTAGTGTAGATACGCAGTATTTT. It codes for CASSLGAGGSVDTQYF. Full variable domain (outside the CDR3, taken from reference TRBV7-2 and TRBJ2-3): GAGVSQSPSNKVTEKGKDVELRCDPISGHTALYWYRQSLGQGLEFLIYFQGNSAPDKSGLPSDRFSAERTGGSVSTLTIQRTQQEDSAVYLCASSLGAGGSVDTQYFGPGTRLTVL.

The chain combines TRBV13 with TRBJ2-7; D gene uncertain. V dropped 5 bases and J dropped 0 bases, with 2 bases sitting between them. Germline-derived CDR1 and CDR2 are PRHDT and FYEKMQ (reference sequence). CDR3 size: 11 residues. The CDR3 loop reads CASSLSYEQYF. The CDR3 nucleotides read TGTGCCAGCAGCCTCTCCTACGAGCAGTACTTC.

The chain uses TRBV18 and TRBJ2-7; TRBD1 matches 8 bases. This CDR3 is 14 amino acids long. CDR1 and CDR2 from the germline V gene are KGHSH and LQKENI. V shed 6 bases, J shed 6 bases, and the junction held 10 bases outside the gene matches. The CDR3 nucleotides are TGTGCCAGCTCTCGGGGCGGACAGGGAACCGAGCAGTACTTC. The encoded protein is CASSRGGQGTEQYF.

This clone showed up just a few times. The chain employs TRBV18 and TRBJ2-7; maybe TRBD2 (5 bases). V was clipped by 8 bases and J by 2 bases, with 13 bases between them. Germline CDR1 and CDR2: KGHSH and LQKENI. The CDR3 length is 13 residues. CDR3 region: CASRPLGAYEQYF. The CDR3 region has the DNA TGTGCCAGCCGGCCCCTCGGGGCCTACGAGCAGTACTTC.

The chain employs TRBV27 and TRBJ2-7; 7 bases match TRBD2. V dropped 9 bases and J dropped 10; count of bases not matched to a gene: 15. This CDR3 spans 13 amino acids. CDR1 MNHEY and CDR2 SMNVEV come from the germline V gene (reference sequence). The CDR3 reads CASRRLAGALQYF. The DNA of the CDR3 is TGTGCCAGTCGTAGACTAGCTGGAGCCCTTCAGTACTTC.

The chain uses TRBV5-1 and TRBJ2-2, with D possibly matching TRBD2 (6 bases). CDR1 is SGHRS, CDR2 YFSETQ, per germline. The CDR3 length is 18 residues. V lost 4 bases to trimming and J lost 2 bases, with 21 bases between them. In nucleotides, the CDR3 is TGCGCCAGCAGCCCGGGCGGCGGGGCGACCCATAACACCGGGGAGCTGTTTTTT. It codes for CASSPGGGATHNTGELFF.

Concerning this clone: Other DNA sequences within the sample encode an identical CDR3. The DNA for the CDR3 is TGCAGTGCCGGACAGGGCAATTCCTACGAGCAGTACTTC. Protein: CSAGQGNSYEQYF. The chain uses TRBV29-1 and TRBJ2-7; the match to TRBD1 covers 8 bases. The CDR3 has 13 amino acids. Looked up from germline, CDR1 is SQVTM and CDR2 is ANQGSEA.

The V and J genes are TRBV7-9 and TRBJ1-2; 10 bases map to TRBD1. The germline gives CDR1 SEHNR, CDR2 FQNEAQ (reference sequence). The CDR3 is made up of 16 amino acids. J gave up 3 bases and V 6 bases, and 10 bases lay outside the gene matches. The CDR3 is CASRKTPGQGYYGYTF. In nucleotides, the CDR3 is TGTGCCAGCAGAAAAACGCCGGGACAGGGGTACTATGGCTACACCTTC.

The genes are TRBV7-9 and TRBJ1-5; the D is unclear. CDR1 and CDR2 (germline): SEHNR, FQNEAQ (reference sequence). CDR3 length equals 14 residues. V was trimmed by 2 bases and J by 4 bases, leaving 9 bases between them. As DNA, the CDR3 is TGTGCCAGCAGCTTACTCGGTGAGAATCAGCCCCAGCATTTT. This translates into CASSLLGENQPQHF.

The rearrangement joins TRBV19 to TRBJ2-1, with 10 bases that match TRBD2. V dropped 2 bases and J dropped 7; count of bases not matched to a gene: 8. The CDR3 sequence is 16 residues long. Germline V gene data show CDR1 as LNHDA and CDR2 as SQIVND (reference sequence). This chain's CDR3 is CASSIIQLAGVNEQFF. As DNA, the CDR3 is TGTGCCAGTAGTATAATCCAGCTAGCGGGGGTTAATGAGCAGTTCTTC.

The chain combines TRBV18 with TRBJ2-3, with D possibly being TRBD2 (5 bases). Germline V gene lookup returns CDR1 KGHSH and CDR2 LQKENI. The CDR3 is 14 residues long. Trimming stripped 0 bases from V and 6 bases from J, with 10 bases between. The DNA of the CDR3 is TGTGCCAGCTCACCACCACTAGTCTCGGATACGCAGTATTTT. Translated, it gives CASSPPLVSDTQYF.

This chain joins TRBV18 and TRBJ2-7, with 8 positions matching TRBD2. With V trimmed by 0 bases and J by 3 bases, 13 bases remained unmatched. Per the germline V gene, CDR1 is KGHSH and CDR2 is LQKENI. The CDR3 totals 18 residues. CDR3 coding DNA: TGTGCCAGCTCACCACCGGGGGGGAGACTAGCGCCGAACTACGAGCAGTACTTC. This codes for CASSPPGGRLAPNYEQYF.

The genes are TRBV9 and TRBJ1-1; D not resolved. V was clipped by 0 bases and J by 2 bases, with 11 bases between them. Germline V gene lookup returns CDR1 SGDLS and CDR2 YYNGEE. The CDR3 extends over 15 amino acids. CDR3 DNA sequence: TGTGCCAGCAGCGTAGGAGGCGGGATTAACACTGAAGCTTTCTTT. Translation gives CASSVGGGINTEAFF.

This rearrangement joins TRBV7-8 to TRBJ1-1, with TRBD1 as a possible D gene (5 bases). The V end was cut by 0 bases, the J end by 9 bases, with 11 bases between. This CDR3 is built from 13 residues. Germline-derived CDR1 and CDR2 are SGHVS and FQNEAQ. In nucleotides, the CDR3 is TGTGCCAGCAGCTTAGCAGGGGTCGGACAAGCTTTCTTT. Translating gives CASSLAGVGQAFF.

The gene calls are TRBV27 and TRBJ2-1; 8 bases map to TRBD2. Germline CDR1 reads MNHEY; CDR2 reads SMNVEV (reference sequence). V trimming: 7 bases; J trimming: 4 bases; junction bases outside the gene matches: 9. The length of the CDR3 is 15 residues. The CDR3 DNA follows: TGTGCCAGCAATCCTTGGGTAGCGGGATACAATGAGCAGTTCTTC. As protein: CASNPWVAGYNEQFF.

The chain carries TRBV7-9 and TRBJ2-7; the D is unclear. From germline, CDR1 is SEHNR and CDR2 FQNEAQ (reference sequence). Trimming took off 1 base at V and 6 bases at J, with 7 bases between the two ends. The CDR3 has 12 amino acids. CDR3 coding DNA: TGTGCCAGCAGCTTAGGCCAGTCCGAGCAGTACTTC. Translation: CASSLGQSEQYF.

This chain joins TRBV4-2 and TRBJ2-7; possibly TRBD2 for D (7 bases). With 1 base removed from V and 5 bases from J, the gap between germline ends came to 21 bases. The CDR3 totals 17 residues. Germline assignment: CDR1 LGHNA and CDR2 YNFKEQ. DNA of the CDR3: TGTGCCAGCAGCCAAGCGGGAGGACAGTTCGCCTTCCACGAGCAGTACTTC. Encoded protein: CASSQAGGQFAFHEQYF.

The chain employs TRBV15 and TRBJ2-7, with 8 bases lining up with TRBD1. Looked up from germline, CDR1 is LNHNV and CDR2 is YYDKDF (reference sequence). The CDR3 sequence is 14 residues long. Trimming removed 5 bases from V and 5 bases from J; junction bases left unmatched: 8. The CDR3 region has the DNA TGTGCCACCAGCCCCGACAGGGGTAGGCACGAGCAGTACTTC. Residues: CATSPDRGRHEQYF.

V and J are TRBV5-1 and TRBJ2-5; TRBD2 matches at 15 bases. Germline CDR1 reads SGHRS; CDR2 reads YFSETQ. There are 17 residues in the CDR3. Trimming cost V 0 bases and J 3 bases; bases outside gene matches: 3. The CDR3 reads CASSLGTSGGAEETQYF. Here the CDR3 DNA reads TGCGCCAGCAGCTTGGGGACTAGCGGGGGGGCAGAAGAGACCCAGTACTTC.